This T cell receptor beta chain was sequenced in a study of cytomegalovirus exposure and HLA in healthy donors. The PCR made use of 60 Vbeta and 13 Jbeta primers. Sequenced by immunoSEQ multiplex PCR; TCRdb stores in-frame clones only, minus some. Here the sample spans about 270,000 clones, roughly two thirds being singletons. A word on this clone: At one of its ends the junction is not consistent with the germline gene, which may arise from a read error.

What was sequenced was PBMCs. The receptor was derived from a female donor in good health and CMV-seronegative.

The CDR3 sequence: CSSSLVREGNNEQFF. CDR3 bases: TGTTCCAGCAGCTTAGTTCGGGAGGGAAACAATGAGCAGTTCTTC. The V gene is TRBV7-9, the J gene TRBJ2-1; the match to TRBD2 covers 8 bases. This CDR3 has 15 amino acids. Looked up from germline, CDR1 is SEHNR and CDR2 is FQNEAQ (reference sequence).